A selection of T cell receptor beta chains follows, all from one sample in a study of blood T cells in healthy people across ages. TCRdb fed the 5' RACE reads into MiXCR, producing one record per CDR3 protein. This sample has 500,000 to 650,000 distinct CDR3 sequences; roughly a quarter occur once, and the top ten carry 3% to 4%. The same specimen was also included in a second study, on T cells of mothers and their children.

Sequenced material: blood. These receptors all come from a boy aged 2-15 years in good health. CDR3s include the opening cysteine and the closing phenylalanine or tryptophan. D genes are given only for firm matches. Size is omitted from some rows. Given values are once, few, many or a class for expanded clones.

TRBV9	TRBD1	few	TRBJ1-4	TGTGCCAGCAGCTTCCGGGACAGGGGTGAAAAACTGTTTTTT	CASSFRDRGEKLFF
TRBV9	NA	few	TRBJ2-2	TGTGCCAGCAGCCCGGGGGGCCGGAGTACCGGGGAGCTGTTTTTT	CASSPGGRSTGELFF
TRBV2	TRBD1	NA	TRBJ2-2	TGTGCCAGCAGCGTAGGACAGGGGTACACCGGGGAGCTGTTTTTT	CASSVGQGYTGELFF
TRBV24-1	TRBD1	few	TRBJ2-7	TGTGCCACCAGTGGGGGGACAGGGAAGCCCTACGAGCAGTACTTC	CATSGGTGKPYEQYF
TRBV3-1	TRBD1	few	TRBJ1-2	TGTGCCAGCAGCCATACGACAGGGCTCTATGGCTACACCTTC	CASSHTTGLYGYTF
TRBV2	NA	NA	TRBJ2-3	TGTGCCAGCAGTGAAGCGAACGGCCCTAGCACAGATACGCAGTATTTT	CASSEANGPSTDTQYF
TRBV7-2	NA	few	TRBJ2-1	TGTGCCAGCAGCTTCTTACCAATGGGCGGAGCCTACAATGAGCAGTTCTTC	CASSFLPMGGAYNEQFF
TRBV14	NA	NA	TRBJ2-1	TGTGCCAGCAGCCCGGGACACCTTGGGATGAACAATGAGCAGTTCTTC	CASSPGHLGMNNEQFF
TRBV7-9	TRBD2	few	TRBJ2-1	TGTGCCAGCAGCCCCCGACTAGCGGGAGGATTAAATGAGCAGTTCTTC	CASSPRLAGGLNEQFF
TRBV6-4	NA	NA	TRBJ2-3	TGTGCCAGCGGGGGCACGCGGACCCGAAGCACAGATACGCAGTATTTT	CASGGTRTRSTDTQYF
TRBV12-3/TRBV12-4	TRBD1	NA	TRBJ1-2	TGTGCCAGCAATGACAGGGGCGACTACTATGGCTACACCTTC	CASNDRGDYYGYTF
TRBV29-1	NA	NA	TRBJ2-7	TGCAGCGTTGTTAACCCAGCCAGGGGCTACGAGCAGTACTTC	CSVVNPARGYEQYF
TRBV20-1	NA	few	TRBJ2-3	TGCAGTGCTAGTTTAGGACAGTTATCAGATACGCAGTATTTT	CSASLGQLSDTQYF
TRBV7-9	NA	NA	TRBJ2-7	TGTGCCAGCAGCTCAAGGAGAAACGAGCAGTACTTC	CASSSRRNEQYF
TRBV12-3/TRBV12-4	NA	few	TRBJ1-4	TGTGCCAGCAGCTCTCACCGGAAACGGTACGAAAAACTGTTTTTT	CASSSHRKRYEKLFF
TRBV3-1	TRBD2	NA	TRBJ2-3	TGTGCCAGCAGCGCGCCCGGACTAGGAGATACGCAGTATTTT	CASSAPGLGDTQYF
TRBV5-1	NA	few	TRBJ2-7	TGCGCCAGCAGCTTGTCGGGGAAACACGAGCAGTACTTC	CASSLSGKHEQYF
TRBV7-9	TRBD2	NA	TRBJ2-1	TGTGCCAGCAGCCAAAGGACTAGCGGGAATGAGCAGTTCTTC	CASSQRTSGNEQFF
TRBV3-1	NA	few	TRBJ2-5	TGTGCCAGCAGGGACAAACAAGAGACCCAGTACTTC	CASRDKQETQYF
TRBV7-2	NA	NA	TRBJ1-3	TGTGCCAGCAGCTCGGGTGCTGGAAACACCATATATTTT	CASSSGAGNTIYF
TRBV6-5	TRBD2	NA	TRBJ2-1	TGTGCCAGCAGTTACTCGAAACTAGCGGGAGTTGTTGGTGAGCAGTTCTTC	CASSYSKLAGVVGEQFF
TRBV20-1	NA	few	TRBJ1-2	TGCAGTGCTAGGGAGGAGGTTTATGGCTACACCTTC	CSAREEVYGYTF
TRBV5-1	NA	NA	TRBJ1-1	TGCGCCAGCAGCCATTCGGGTGACACTGAAGCTTTCTTT	CASSHSGDTEAFF
TRBV6-5	NA	NA	TRBJ2-2	TGTGCCAGCCTCTATAGCGCCACCGGGGAGCTGTTTTTT	CASLYSATGELFF
TRBV6-5	TRBD1	NA	TRBJ1-1	TGTGCCAGCCAGGGGGGTGAAATCACTGAAGCTTTCTTT	CASQGGEITEAFF
TRBV7-9	NA	NA	TRBJ2-7	TGTGCCAGCAGCCTCCAGATCGGTTACGAGCAGTACTTC	CASSLQIGYEQYF
TRBV28	TRBD1	few	TRBJ2-7	TGTGCCAGCAGTTTGAGGGACAGGGGGCTGAGGGAGCAGTACTTC	CASSLRDRGLREQYF
TRBV3-1	NA	few	TRBJ1-4	TGTGCCAGCAGCCATCCGGGACCCGAAAATGAAAAACTGTTTTTT	CASSHPGPENEKLFF
TRBV12-3/TRBV12-4	TRBD2	few	TRBJ2-5	TGTGCCAGCAGTTTAGGCGGGAGGCGGGAGACCCAGTACTTC	CASSLGGRRETQYF
TRBV6-1	TRBD2	NA	TRBJ2-5	TGTGCCAGCAGCCCCCTCGGACGGGAGGAACAAGAGACCCAGTACTTC	CASSPLGREEQETQYF
TRBV2	TRBD2	NA	TRBJ2-4	TGTGCCAGCAGTCAACTAGCGTCTATAGCCAAAAACATTCAGTACTTC	CASSQLASIAKNIQYF
TRBV7-2	NA	few	TRBJ2-1	TGTGCCAGCAGCTTAAGGGGGGCTGTTGTCTCCTACAATGAGCAGTTCTTC	CASSLRGAVVSYNEQFF
TRBV5-1	NA	NA	TRBJ1-2	TGCGCCAGCAGCTTGGCCAACCAGGATAGCTACACCTTC	CASSLANQDSYTF
TRBV5-1	NA	few	TRBJ2-6	TGCGCCAGCAGCTTCAGCTTCTCTGGGGCCAACGTCCTGACTTTC	CASSFSFSGANVLTF
TRBV15	NA	few	TRBJ2-5	TGTGCCACCAGCAGGGATCGGCCAGGGGACCAAGAGACCCAGTACTTC	CATSRDRPGDQETQYF
TRBV5-1	NA	NA	TRBJ2-1	TGCGCCAGCTCCCAACGGTCTTACAATGAGCAGTTCTTC	CASSQRSYNEQFF
TRBV7-6	TRBD2	NA	TRBJ2-1	TGTGCCAGCAGCCCAGCGGGGACGTGGCCCAATGAGCAGTTCTTC	CASSPAGTWPNEQFF
TRBV12-5	TRBD2	NA	TRBJ2-5	TGTGCTAGTGGTTCTGCGAGCGGGGGCCAACAAGAGACCCAGTACTTC	CASGSASGGQQETQYF
TRBV5-1	NA	NA	TRBJ2-3	TGCGCCAGCAGCTTGATCGGGGCGAGCACAGATACGCAGTATTTT	CASSLIGASTDTQYF
TRBV7-2	NA	few	TRBJ2-5	TGTGCCAGCAGCTTATTAGTGCGGGGAGGGGGAGGTGAGACCCAGTACTTC	CASSLLVRGGGGETQYF
TRBV7-9	NA	few	TRBJ2-3	TGTGCCAGCAGCCCTCGGGTCGCAGATACGCAGTATTTT	CASSPRVADTQYF
TRBV14	NA	many	TRBJ1-2	TGTGCCAGCAGCCCCGGGGTATCGTATGGCTACACCTTC	CASSPGVSYGYTF
TRBV9	TRBD2	NA	TRBJ2-1	TGTGCCAGCAGCCCTCGACTAGCGGGGGGGGTTGACAATGAGCAGTTCTTC	CASSPRLAGGVDNEQFF
TRBV27	NA	few	TRBJ2-7	TGTGCCAGCAGTTTATCGGCGGGGTCCTTCTACGAGCAGTACTTC	CASSLSAGSFYEQYF
TRBV4-1	NA	NA	TRBJ2-1	TGCGCCAGCAGCCATACACGACTCCGGGACTCCAGGAATGAGCAGTTCTTC	CASSHTRLRDSRNEQFF
TRBV29-1	TRBD2	few	TRBJ2-5	TGCAGCGTTGTAAGCGGGGGGGGTGAGACCCAGTACTTC	CSVVSGGGETQYF
TRBV6-1	NA	NA	TRBJ1-4	TGTGCCAGCAGACCCCGATCGGGACGCGATTTACTAACTAATGAAAAACTGTTTTTT	CASRPRSGRDLLTNEKLFF
TRBV12-3/TRBV12-4	NA	few	TRBJ1-5	TGTGCCAGCAGTCCGTACCGGACGGGGAATCAGCCCCAGCATTTT	CASSPYRTGNQPQHF
TRBV6-1	TRBD2	few	TRBJ2-7	TGTGCCAGCAGTGTCCTTACCGGGACTAGCGGCCACCGGGGCTACGAGCAGTACTTC	CASSVLTGTSGHRGYEQYF